Detailed here is one T cell receptor (beta chain). What it binds is unknown. TCRdb reanalysed the 5' RACE reads using MiXCR and keeps one entry per CDR3 protein. The table has 500,000 or so distinct CDR3 sequences, approximately 22% seen once; the top ten hold around 0.91%. The data were obtained in a study of identical twins. Study-level results: Beta out-of-frame sequences displayed a weaker excess of sharing between twins. Where out-of-frame alpha sequences were twin-shared, they showed excess low generation probability.

All donors were healthy, and all were Caucasian. CDR1 is SGHTA and CDR2 is FQGTGA in the germline V gene. The J segment lost 7 bases and the V segment lost 4 bases, leaving 2 bases of the junction unmatched. The CDR3 length is 13 residues. The same specimen was also included in a second study, on T cells expressing NK-cell markers. That paper notes: One of the eight sequenced donors was seronegative, whereas the other seven were HCMV-seropositive.

The sequenced material came from CD4+ T cells sorted from blood. This TCR was sampled from a woman aged 18-29 years in good health. The chain carries TRBV7-3 and TRBJ2-3, with TRBD2 matching over 10 bases. CDR3 nucleotide sequence: TGTGCCAGCAGCTCGGGACTAGCGAATACGCAGTATTTT. Protein sequence: CASSSGLANTQYF.